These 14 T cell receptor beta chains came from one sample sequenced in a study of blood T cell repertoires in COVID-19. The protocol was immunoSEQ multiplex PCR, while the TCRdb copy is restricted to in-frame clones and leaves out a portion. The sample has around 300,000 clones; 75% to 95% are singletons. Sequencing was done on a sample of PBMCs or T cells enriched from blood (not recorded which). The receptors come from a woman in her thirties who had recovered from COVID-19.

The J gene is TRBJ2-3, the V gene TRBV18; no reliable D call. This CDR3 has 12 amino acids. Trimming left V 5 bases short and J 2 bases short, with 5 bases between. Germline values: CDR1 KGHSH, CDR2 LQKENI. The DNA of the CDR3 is TGTGCCAGCTCAACATACACAGATACGCAGTATTTT. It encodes CASSTYTDTQYF.

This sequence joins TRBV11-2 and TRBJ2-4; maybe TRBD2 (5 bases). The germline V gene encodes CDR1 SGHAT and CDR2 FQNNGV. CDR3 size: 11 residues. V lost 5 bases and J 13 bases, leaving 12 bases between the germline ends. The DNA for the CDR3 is TGTGCCAGCAGCGATACGAGACTACAGTACTTC. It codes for CASSDTRLQYF.

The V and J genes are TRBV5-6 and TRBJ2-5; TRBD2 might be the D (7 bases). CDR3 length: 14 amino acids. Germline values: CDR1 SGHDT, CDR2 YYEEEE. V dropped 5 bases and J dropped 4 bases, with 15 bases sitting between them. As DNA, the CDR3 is TGTGCCAGCAGTACCCCGGGGGGCCGAGAGACCCAGTACTTC. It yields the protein CASSTPGGRETQYF. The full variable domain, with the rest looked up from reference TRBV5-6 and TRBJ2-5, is DAGVTQSPTHLIKTRGQQVTLRCSPKSGHDTVSWYQQALGQGPQFIFQYYEEEERQRGNFPDRFSGHQFPNYSSELNVNALLLGDSALYLCASSTPGGRETQYFGPGTRLLVL.

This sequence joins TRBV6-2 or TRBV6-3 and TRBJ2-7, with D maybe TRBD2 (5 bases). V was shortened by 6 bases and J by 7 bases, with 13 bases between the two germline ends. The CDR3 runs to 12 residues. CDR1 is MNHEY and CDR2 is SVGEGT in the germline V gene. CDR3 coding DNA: TGTGCCAGCAGCCGAACTAGGTGGGAGCAGTACTTC. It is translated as CASSRTRWEQYF.

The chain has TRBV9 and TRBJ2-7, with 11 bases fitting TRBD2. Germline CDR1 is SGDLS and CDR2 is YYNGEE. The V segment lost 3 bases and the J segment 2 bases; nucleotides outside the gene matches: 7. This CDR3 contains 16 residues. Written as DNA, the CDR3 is TGTGCCAGCAGCGCGGGACTAGCGGAGGCGGCCTACGAGCAGTACTTC. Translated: CASSAGLAEAAYEQYF.

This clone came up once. Here the CDR3 DNA reads TGTGCCAGTAGTCAGACAGGGCCTGCCAAAAACATTCAGTACTTC. This gives the protein CASSQTGPAKNIQYF. The chain couples TRBV19 to TRBJ2-4; 7 bases are shared with TRBD1. The CDR3 is 15 amino acids. Germline V gene lookup returns CDR1 LNHDA and CDR2 SQIVND (reference sequence). The V segment lost 5 bases and the J segment 1 base; nucleotides outside the gene matches: 5. The variable domain in full, with the rest retrieved from reference TRBV19 and TRBJ2-4, is DGGITQSPKYLFRKEGQNVTLSCEQNLNHDAMYWYRQDPGQGLRLIYYSQIVNDFQKGDIAEGYSVSREKKESFPLTVTSAQKNPTAFYLCASSQTGPAKNIQYFGAGTRLSVL.

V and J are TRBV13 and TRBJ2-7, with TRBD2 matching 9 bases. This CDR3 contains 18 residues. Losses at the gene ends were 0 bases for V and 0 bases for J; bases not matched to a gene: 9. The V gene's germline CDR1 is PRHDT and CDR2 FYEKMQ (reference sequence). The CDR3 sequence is CASSLGSQGTSSSYEQYF. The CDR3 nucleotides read TGTGCCAGCAGCTTAGGTTCCCAGGGGACTAGCAGCTCCTACGAGCAGTACTTC.

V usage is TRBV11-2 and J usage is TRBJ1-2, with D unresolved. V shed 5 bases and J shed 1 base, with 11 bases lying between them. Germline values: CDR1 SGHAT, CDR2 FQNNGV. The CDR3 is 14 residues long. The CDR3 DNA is TGTGCCAGCAGCGAACACAGCCTTAACTATGGCTACACCTTC. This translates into CASSEHSLNYGYTF.

As DNA, the CDR3 is TGCGCCAGCAGCCCTAACACCGGGGAGCTGTTTTTT. Translating it yields CASSPNTGELFF. The chain uses TRBV5-1 and TRBJ2-2, with D uncertain. The CDR3 sequence is 12 residues long. CDR1 SGHRS and CDR2 YFSETQ come from the germline V gene. V lost 4 bases and J 2 bases, leaving 3 bases between the germline ends.

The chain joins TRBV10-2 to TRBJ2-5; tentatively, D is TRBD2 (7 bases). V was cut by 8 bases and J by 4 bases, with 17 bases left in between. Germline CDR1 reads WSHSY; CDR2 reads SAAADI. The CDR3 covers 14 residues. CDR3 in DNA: TGCGCCAGCCGAGATTCAAGGGGGGGAGAGACCCAGTACTTC. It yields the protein CASRDSRGGETQYF.

The CDR3 nucleotides read TGTGCCAGCAGTGCATCCGGGACTTTCTTTGGCGGGGAGCTGTTTTTT. It translates to CASSASGTFFGGELFF. This rearrangement joins TRBV6-1 to TRBJ2-2, with a possible D match to TRBD2 (6 bases). The CDR3 spans 16 residues. Germline CDR1 MNHNS, CDR2 SASEGT. V was clipped by 4 bases and J by 7 bases, with 19 bases between them.

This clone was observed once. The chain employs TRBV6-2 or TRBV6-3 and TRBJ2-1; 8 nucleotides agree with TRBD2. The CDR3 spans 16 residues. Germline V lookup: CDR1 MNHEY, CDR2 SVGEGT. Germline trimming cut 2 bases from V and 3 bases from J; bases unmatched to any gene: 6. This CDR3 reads CASSYHSGTDYNEQFF. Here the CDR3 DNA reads TGTGCCAGCAGTTACCATAGCGGGACCGACTACAATGAGCAGTTCTTC.

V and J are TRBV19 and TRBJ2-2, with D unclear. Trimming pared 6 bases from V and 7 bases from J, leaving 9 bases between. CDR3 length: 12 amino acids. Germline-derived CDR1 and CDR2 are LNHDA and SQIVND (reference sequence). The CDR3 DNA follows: TGTGCCAGTAGAGAAAACGGCGGGGAGCTGTTTTTT. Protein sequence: CASRENGGELFF.

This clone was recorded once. This chain's CDR3 is CASSTGQNFYEQYF. The CDR3 bases are TGTGCCAGTAGTACCGGACAGAACTTCTACGAGCAGTACTTC. V is TRBV19 and J is TRBJ2-7; weak D call: TRBD1 (6 bases). Germline-derived CDR1 and CDR2 are LNHDA and SQIVND (reference sequence). The CDR3 runs 14 residues. The V gene lost 4 bases and the J gene lost 3 bases, with 13 bases spanning the gap.